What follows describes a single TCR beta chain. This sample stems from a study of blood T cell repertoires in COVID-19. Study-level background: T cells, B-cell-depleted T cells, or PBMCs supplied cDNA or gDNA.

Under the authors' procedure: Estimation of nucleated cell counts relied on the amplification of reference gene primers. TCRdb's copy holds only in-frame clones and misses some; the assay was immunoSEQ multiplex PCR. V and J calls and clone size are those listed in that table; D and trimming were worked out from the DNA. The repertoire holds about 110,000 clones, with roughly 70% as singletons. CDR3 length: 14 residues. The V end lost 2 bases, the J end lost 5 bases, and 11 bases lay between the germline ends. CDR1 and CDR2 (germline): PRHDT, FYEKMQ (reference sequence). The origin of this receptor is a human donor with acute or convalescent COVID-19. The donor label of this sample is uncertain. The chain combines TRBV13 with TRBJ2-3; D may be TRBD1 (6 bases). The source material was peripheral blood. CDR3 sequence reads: CASSLSDRGDTQYF. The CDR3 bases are TGTGCCAGCAGCTTATCGGACAGAGGAGATACGCAGTATTTT.